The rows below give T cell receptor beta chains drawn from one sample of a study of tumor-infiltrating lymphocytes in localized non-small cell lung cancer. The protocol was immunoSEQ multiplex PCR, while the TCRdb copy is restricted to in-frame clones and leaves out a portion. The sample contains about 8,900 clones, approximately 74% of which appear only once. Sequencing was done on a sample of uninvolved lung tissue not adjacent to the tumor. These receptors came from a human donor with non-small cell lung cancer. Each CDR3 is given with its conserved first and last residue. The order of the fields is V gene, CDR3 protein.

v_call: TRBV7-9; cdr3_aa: CASSLVGQSYGYTF
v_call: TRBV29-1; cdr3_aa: CSVALPGGTYEQYF
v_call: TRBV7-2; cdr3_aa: CASSPQMAYEQYF
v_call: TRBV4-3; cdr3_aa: CASSQDGNRYNEQFF
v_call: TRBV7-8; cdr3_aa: CASSAYVGNEQFF
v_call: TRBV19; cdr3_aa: CASSRRGGTGTYEQYF
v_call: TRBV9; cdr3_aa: CASSVAERGTDEQFF
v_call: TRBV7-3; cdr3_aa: CASSWGVGYGYTF
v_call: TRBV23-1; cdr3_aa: CASSQTSSEPAYEQYF
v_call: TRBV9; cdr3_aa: CASSPFSGGTEAFF
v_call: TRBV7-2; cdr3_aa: CASRISYEQYF
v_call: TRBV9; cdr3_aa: CASSRGAAEGKETQYF
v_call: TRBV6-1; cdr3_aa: CASSRLGEKLFF
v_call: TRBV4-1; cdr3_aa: CASRPQPNTWTGGYSNQPQHF
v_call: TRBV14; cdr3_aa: CASSPDLRGTIYF
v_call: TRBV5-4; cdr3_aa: CASSRQTWDEQYF
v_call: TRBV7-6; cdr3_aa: CASSLAQAASGNTIYF
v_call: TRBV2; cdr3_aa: CASSDGTGRDTQYF
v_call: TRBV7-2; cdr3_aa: CASSLVSSNQPQHF
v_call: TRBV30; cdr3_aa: CAWRDRDRGYEQYF
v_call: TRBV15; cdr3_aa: CATRRVPGNTIYF
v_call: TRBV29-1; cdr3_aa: CSVYGGMNTEAFF